The next 21 T cell receptor beta chains were all read from a single sample in a study of shared clonotypes between healthy human individuals. Profiling relied on immunoSEQ multiplex PCR, and the TCRdb table lists in-frame clones only, not all of them. The sample consists of a few million clones, 90% to 95% of them appearing once. The specimen sequenced was naive CD4+ T cells sorted from blood. The subset: CD45RA+ positively selected. These receptor sequences come from a man aged 18 to 35 in good health.

The rearrangement links TRBV7-9 to TRBJ2-7, with 12 bases fitting TRBD2. J gave up 5 bases and V 2 bases, and 7 bases lay outside the gene matches. CDR1 is SEHNR, CDR2 FQNEAQ, per germline (reference sequence). The CDR3 is made up of 16 amino acids. CDR3 region: CASSLRLAGGIDEQYF. The CDR3 DNA sequence: TGTGCCAGCAGCTTACGCCTAGCGGGAGGGATAGACGAGCAGTACTTC.

In DNA form, the CDR3 reads TGCGCCAGCAGCACCACTAGCGGGAGTAGAACCGAGCAGTACTTC. This codes for CASSTTSGSRTEQYF. The J gene is TRBJ2-7, the V gene TRBV5-1, with 11 bases lining up with TRBD2. CDR1 is SGHRS, CDR2 YFSETQ, per germline. This CDR3 spans 15 amino acids. V lost 4 bases and J lost 6; bases outside the gene matches: 9.

The J gene is TRBJ1-6, the V gene TRBV10-2, with 7 positions matching TRBD1. Germline V gene data show CDR1 as WSHSY and CDR2 as SAAADI. CDR3 length equals 14 residues. The ends lost 4 bases at V and 9 bases at J; junction bases unmatched: 6. The CDR3 region has the DNA TGCGCCAGCAGTGGACAGGGTTTAGGTTCACCCCTCCACTTT. Translated, it gives CASSGQGLGSPLHF.

The chain joins TRBV7-9 to TRBJ2-1, with D unclear. The length of the CDR3 is 14 residues. Germline V CDR1 and CDR2: SEHNR, FQNEAQ (reference sequence). Between the trimmed V and J ends, which lost 5 bases and 5 bases, there was a span of 13 bases. In DNA form, the CDR3 reads TGTGCCAGCAGCCCCCAAGCTACTGACAATGAGCAGTTCTTC. Translating it yields CASSPQATDNEQFF.

The genes are TRBV6-6 and TRBJ2-3; TRBD1 matches at 8 bases. CDR1 is MNHNY and CDR2 is SVGAGI in the germline V gene (reference sequence). The trim removed 6 bases at V and 4 bases at J, leaving 9 bases unmatched. CDR3 length: 15 amino acids. CDR3 bases: TGTGCCAGCAGGCCTACAGGGGGTCGGGCAGATACGCAGTATTTT. Residues: CASRPTGGRADTQYF.

This rearrangement joins TRBV2 to TRBJ2-2; 12 bases are shared with TRBD2. This CDR3 region has 18 residues. J gave up 6 bases and V 6 bases, and 14 bases lay outside the gene matches. Germline assignment: CDR1 SNHLY and CDR2 FYNNEI. The CDR3 nucleotides read TGTGCCAGCAGCCTCGAGAGCTCTAGCGGGGGGGCAGCCGGGGAGCTGTTTTTT. Encoded protein: CASSLESSSGGAAGELFF.

J is TRBJ2-1 and V is TRBV5-4; 10 bases line up with TRBD2. The J segment lost 7 bases and the V segment lost 4 bases, leaving 8 bases of the junction unmatched. The CDR3 extends over 15 amino acids. Looked up from germline, CDR1 is SGHNT and CDR2 is YYREEE (reference sequence). The CDR3: CASSPGLATLNEQFF. In nucleotides, the CDR3 is TGTGCCAGCAGCCCGGGACTAGCGACACTTAATGAGCAGTTCTTC.

The chain employs TRBV6-5 and TRBJ1-2; no clear D gene. Looked up from germline, CDR1 is MNHEY and CDR2 is SVGAGI. Trimming left V 6 bases short and J 2 bases short, with 13 bases between. This CDR3 comprises 14 residues. The CDR3 spells CASRPGSKNYGYTF. DNA for the CDR3: TGTGCCAGCAGACCCGGGTCAAAAAACTATGGCTACACCTTC.

The rearrangement joins TRBV19 to TRBJ1-5; D remains ambiguous. The CDR3 is made up of 14 amino acids. Germline-derived CDR1 and CDR2 are LNHDA and SQIVND (reference sequence). V gave up 4 bases and J gave up 1 base, with 8 bases separating them. The CDR3 DNA is TGTGCCAGTAGTAATGTGCTGAGCAATCAGCCCCAGCATTTT. This codes for CASSNVLSNQPQHF.

The V call is TRBV6-5, the J call TRBJ2-1; 7 bases agree with TRBD1. Trimming cost V 6 bases and J 6 bases; bases outside gene matches: 8. This CDR3 comprises 14 residues. Germline assignment: CDR1 MNHEY and CDR2 SVGAGI. In DNA, the CDR3 is TGTGCCAGCAGGAGGGGGCCCAGGGTCAATGAGCAGTTCTTC. Translated, it gives CASRRGPRVNEQFF.

This chain links TRBV10-3 with TRBJ2-2; tentatively, D is TRBD2 (6 bases). V was pared by 5 bases and J by 0 bases, with 13 bases between. The CDR3 spans 16 residues. Germline CDR1 ENHRY, CDR2 SYGVKD. CDR3 nucleotide sequence: TGTGCCATCAGTAGGCAGGGACTTTCGAACACCGGGGAGCTGTTTTTT. It translates to CAISRQGLSNTGELFF.

Points on this clone: The sample contains more than one DNA sequence encoding this CDR3. This chain connects TRBV25-1 to TRBJ2-7, with a possible D match to TRBD2 (6 bases). The CDR3 is 14 residues long. Germline V gene sequence: CDR1 MGHDK, CDR2 SYGVNS. Trimming left V 1 base short and J 2 bases short, with 9 bases between. The CDR3 nucleotides read TGTGCCAGCAGTGAATTGGGGGGAACCTACGAGCAGTACTTC. Protein: CASSELGGTYEQYF.

Regarding this clone: Other nucleotide sequences in the sample specify the same CDR3. V is TRBV4-3 and J is TRBJ1-5; D call uncertain. The germline V gene has CDR1 LGHNA and CDR2 YSLEER. The length of the CDR3 is 13 residues. Trimming removed 0 bases at V and 4 bases at J, with 4 bases between. The CDR3 sequence: CASSQDRNQPQHF. The DNA for the CDR3 is TGCGCCAGCAGCCAAGATAGGAATCAGCCCCAGCATTTT.

The rearrangement joins TRBV9 to TRBJ1-1, with D hard to call. Trimming shortened V by 0 bases and J by 0 bases, and 12 bases separated the two germline ends. The CDR3 runs 16 residues. Per germline, CDR1 SGDLS and CDR2 YYNGEE. The CDR3 sequence: CASSVADTRMNTEAFF. The CDR3 bases are TGTGCCAGCAGCGTAGCGGATACGCGGATGAACACTGAAGCTTTCTTT. Combining the CDR3 with reference TRBV9 and TRBJ1-1 gives the whole variable domain DSGVTQTPKHLITATGQRVTLRCSPRSGDLSVYWYQQSLDQGLQFLIQYYNGEERAKGNILERFSAQQFPDLHSELNLSSLELGDSALYFCASSVADTRMNTEAFFGQGTRLTVV.

Details on this clone: An end of the junction differs from the germline gene, which may be a read error. The rearrangement links TRBV20-1 to TRBJ1-2; maybe TRBD1 (6 bases). Germline lookup yields CDR1 DFQATT and CDR2 SNEGSKA (reference sequence). The CDR3 consists of 10 residues. CDR3 loop: CSARLDRFFF. For the CDR3, the DNA is TGCAGTGCTAGGCTAGACAGGTTCTTCTTC.

The chain joins TRBV19 to TRBJ1-1; D unclear. The CDR3 length is 15 residues. Trimming left V 5 bases short and J 1 base short, with 14 bases between. From germline, CDR1 is LNHDA and CDR2 SQIVND (reference sequence). CDR3 protein: CASSHGPTRNTEAFF. In nucleotides, the CDR3 is TGTGCCAGTAGTCACGGACCGACTAGGAACACTGAAGCTTTCTTT. The complete variable domain, with remaining parts taken from reference TRBV19 and TRBJ1-1, reads DGGITQSPKYLFRKEGQNVTLSCEQNLNHDAMYWYRQDPGQGLRLIYYSQIVNDFQKGDIAEGYSVSREKKESFPLTVTSAQKNPTAFYLCASSHGPTRNTEAFFGQGTRLTVV.

The rearrangement links TRBV19 to TRBJ2-6, with D perhaps given as TRBD1 or TRBD2 (5 bases each). V gave up 8 bases and J gave up 0 bases, with 11 bases separating them. The CDR3 sequence is 15 residues long. The germline gives CDR1 LNHDA, CDR2 SQIVND (reference sequence). Written as DNA, the CDR3 is TGTGCCAGTCACCGGGGCGACTCTGGGGCCAACGTCCTGACTTTC. Its protein is CASHRGDSGANVLTF.

This clone was seen more than once but under ten times. The chain carries TRBV7-2 and TRBJ2-3, with D unclear. The CDR3 sequence is 13 residues long. Looked up from germline, CDR1 is SGHTA and CDR2 is FQGNSA. The germline V and J ends were trimmed by 2 bases and 6 bases, with 9 bases remaining between them. The CDR3 protein is CASSLLSADTQYF. CDR3 DNA: TGTGCCAGCAGCTTACTCAGCGCGGATACGCAGTATTTT.

The chain recombines TRBV5-5 with TRBJ1-6; D not resolved. V gave up 0 bases and J gave up 2 bases, with 12 bases separating them. CDR1 and CDR2 from the germline V gene are SGHKS and YYEKEE (reference sequence). The CDR3 runs 17 residues. This CDR3 reads CASSLDQILAYNSPLHF. CDR3 nucleotides: TGTGCCAGCAGCTTGGATCAGATCCTCGCCTATAATTCACCCCTCCACTTT. The full variable domain, its missing parts supplied by reference TRBV5-5 and TRBJ1-6, is DAGVTQSPTHLIKTRGQQVTLRCSPISGHKSVSWYQQVLGQGPQFIFQYYEKEERGRGNFPDRFSARQFPNYSSELNVNALLLGDSALYLCASSLDQILAYNSPLHFGNGTRLTVT.

The chain employs TRBV4-2 and TRBJ2-4, with 10 bases aligning to TRBD2. Losses at the gene ends were 0 bases for V and 5 bases for J; bases not matched to a gene: 10. Germline assignment: CDR1 LGHNA and CDR2 YNFKEQ. The CDR3 is 18 amino acids. The CDR3 DNA reads TGTGCCAGCAGCCAAGATAGGGTAGCGGGAGGTGGCCAAAACATTCAGTACTTC. It is translated as CASSQDRVAGGGQNIQYF.

The genes are TRBV7-2 and TRBJ1-2; D not resolved. Germline assignment: CDR1 SGHTA and CDR2 FQGNSA. The CDR3 has 14 amino acids. Trimming removed 1 base from V and 8 bases from J, with 14 bases in between. The CDR3 loop is CASSLGDTPRGYTF. The CDR3 DNA reads as TGTGCCAGCAGCTTAGGTGACACTCCGCGAGGCTACACCTTC.